One sample yielded the 21 T cell receptor beta chains listed below, sequenced in a study of shared T cell receptors in the human thymus. Data came from immunoSEQ multiplex PCR; TCRdb stores just in-frame clones and leaves some out. The sample holds some 760,000 clones; 80% to 90% are singletons and the top ten take 0.008% to 0.011%. This sample was shared with a second study, whose subject was human thymus T cells.

Sequencing was carried out using thymocytes. The receptor source for this set is a girl under three years old with a congenital heart defect.

The rearrangement links TRBV28 to TRBJ1-5, with TRBD1 matching over 9 bases. J gave up 5 bases and V 1 base, and 6 bases lay outside the gene matches. CDR1 MDHEN and CDR2 SYDVKM come from the germline V gene. The CDR3 loop spans 16 amino acids. The CDR3 protein is CASSLSPDRGDQPQHF. CDR3 sequence (DNA): TGTGCCAGCAGTTTATCTCCGGACAGGGGCGATCAGCCCCAGCATTTT. The full variable domain, with the rest looked up from reference TRBV28 and TRBJ1-5, is DVKVTQSSRYLVKRTGEKVFLECVQDMDHENMFWYRQDPGLGLRLIYFSYDVKMKEKGDIPEGYSVSREKKERFSLILESASTNQTSMYLCASSLSPDRGDQPQHFGDGTRLSIL.

The chain uses TRBV6-6 and TRBJ1-1, with D hard to call. The CDR3 is made up of 16 amino acids. Trimming stripped 7 bases from V and 0 bases from J, with 18 bases between. Per the germline V gene, CDR1 is MNHNY and CDR2 is SVGAGI (reference sequence). CDR3: CASKWERVIVNTEAFF. The DNA for the CDR3 is TGTGCCAGCAAATGGGAGAGAGTGATCGTGAACACTGAAGCTTTCTTT.

The genes are TRBV7-2 and TRBJ2-1, with 13 bases lining up with TRBD2. Looked up from germline, CDR1 is SGHTA and CDR2 is FQGNSA. The CDR3 totals 16 residues. V gave up 0 bases and J gave up 15 bases; unmatched junction bases: 11. In DNA, the CDR3 is TGTGCCAGCAGCTTAGCGCCCGGGACTAGCGGGGTAACCCGGTTCTTC. The encoded protein is CASSLAPGTSGVTRFF.

The V gene is TRBV5-1, the J gene TRBJ1-6, with TRBD1 identical over 9 bases. This CDR3 has 14 residues. V shed 5 bases and J 9 bases; nucleotides not matched to a gene: 6. Per the germline V gene, CDR1 is SGHRS and CDR2 is YFSETQ. This CDR3 is CASSLTGGGSPLHF. The CDR3 DNA reads as TGCGCCAGCAGTTTGACAGGGGGAGGTTCACCCCTCCACTTT.

J is TRBJ2-5 and V is TRBV4-1, with D possibly TRBD1 on 5 matching bases. The V gene lost 3 bases and the J gene lost 4 bases, with 21 bases spanning the gap. Looked up from germline, CDR1 is MGHRA and CDR2 is YSYEKL. CDR3 length: 17 residues. CDR3 region: CASSHLWGRRWGETQYF. CDR3 nucleotide sequence: TGCGCCAGCAGCCACCTTTGGGGCAGGCGGTGGGGAGAGACCCAGTACTTC.

This clone has just a few counts. The CDR3 DNA reads as TGTGCCTGGAGTACTCCAACAGGGGGCAACACCACAGATACGCAGTATTTT. Protein sequence: CAWSTPTGGNTTDTQYF. V usage is TRBV30 and J usage is TRBJ2-3; 9 bases are shared with TRBD1. The germline gives CDR1 GTSNPN, CDR2 SVGIG (reference sequence). Unmatched junction bases numbered 11, after V lost 2 bases and J lost 2 bases. This CDR3 spans 17 amino acids.

The chain links TRBV28 to TRBJ1-1; 7 nucleotides agree with TRBD1. The CDR3 extends over 16 amino acids. V lost 5 bases to trimming and J lost 1 base; unmatched junction nucleotides: 10. Germline lookup yields CDR1 MDHEN and CDR2 SYDVKM. The CDR3 sequence is CASSRQGVYENTEAFF. CDR3 sequence (DNA): TGTGCCAGCAGTAGACAGGGTGTGTACGAGAACACTGAAGCTTTCTTT.

V usage is TRBV19 and J usage is TRBJ2-1; D remains unclear. The CDR3 runs to 12 residues. Germline-derived CDR1 and CDR2 are LNHDA and SQIVND (reference sequence). Between the trimmed V and J ends, which lost 3 bases and 8 bases, there was a span of 8 bases. The CDR3 DNA is TGTGCCAGTAGTATTAGAGCCTATGAGCAGTTCTTC. This sequence encodes CASSIRAYEQFF.

This sequence joins TRBV9 and TRBJ2-2, with 10 bases aligning to TRBD1. The CDR3 is 17 amino acids. Germline values: CDR1 SGDLS, CDR2 YYNGEE. J gave up 7 bases and V 4 bases, and 13 bases lay outside the gene matches. In nucleotides, the CDR3 is TGTGCCAGCAGCCCTGGTTCTGACAGGGGGCAAGACGGGGAGCTGTTTTTT. This gives the protein CASSPGSDRGQDGELFF.

The chain links TRBV6-5 to TRBJ1-1; perhaps TRBD1 as D (5 bases). The germline V gene has CDR1 MNHEY and CDR2 SVGAGI. V lost 2 bases and J lost 7, with 11 bases in between. The CDR3 contains 13 residues. In DNA form, the CDR3 reads TGTGCCAGCAGTTACGACAAAGGGGTTGAAGCTTTCTTT. Amino acid sequence: CASSYDKGVEAFF.

This chain uses TRBV6-1 with TRBJ2-2, with 7 bases lining up with TRBD1. The germline V gene encodes CDR1 MNHNS and CDR2 SASEGT. V lost 6 bases and J lost 0; bases outside the gene matches: 4. CDR3 size: 15 residues. The CDR3 is CASRGTATNTGELFF. In DNA, the CDR3 is TGTGCCAGCAGAGGGACAGCCACGAACACCGGGGAGCTGTTTTTT.

This clone appeared once. The V and J genes are TRBV7-2 and TRBJ1-1; 7 nucleotides line up with TRBD1. The CDR3 is 16 amino acids. Germline assignment: CDR1 SGHTA and CDR2 FQGNSA. The trim removed 1 base at V and 2 bases at J, leaving 7 bases unmatched. CDR3 coding DNA: TGTGCCAGCAGCTTAGACCCGGGACAGCAAAACACTGAAGCTTTCTTT. Amino acid sequence: CASSLDPGQQNTEAFF.

Notes on this clone: One end of the junction fails to match germline, which may point to a read error. V is TRBV20-1 and J is TRBJ1-2; D not resolved. Germline CDR1 DFQATT, CDR2 SNEGSKA (reference sequence). The CDR3 totals 9 residues. CDR3 region: CSASRVSLF. The CDR3 DNA sequence: TGCAGTGCTAGTCGCGTCTCTCTCTTC.

This rearrangement joins TRBV9 to TRBJ2-3; 10 bases line up with TRBD1. The CDR3 has 15 residues. The V gene's germline CDR1 is SGDLS and CDR2 YYNGEE. The V segment lost 3 bases and the J segment 3 bases; nucleotides outside the gene matches: 4. In nucleotides, the CDR3 is TGTGCCAGCAGCGCCGGGACAGGGGTTACAGATACGCAGTATTTT. It specifies CASSAGTGVTDTQYF.

The chain recombines TRBV7-2 with TRBJ2-1; D may be TRBD1 (5 bases). The V end was cut by 1 base, the J end by 2 bases, with 9 bases between. The CDR3 loop spans 15 amino acids. Germline V gives CDR1 SGHTA, CDR2 FQGNSA. The CDR3 here is CASSLVRTPYNEQFF. In DNA form, the CDR3 reads TGTGCCAGCAGCTTAGTGCGGACACCCTACAATGAGCAGTTCTTC.

The chain uses TRBV4-3 and TRBJ1-5; tentative D call: TRBD1 (6 bases). Germline assignment: CDR1 LGHNA and CDR2 YSLEER. The CDR3 length is 17 residues. V dropped 0 bases and J dropped 7 bases, with 19 bases sitting between them. This CDR3 is CASSQDDPPGADQPQHF. The CDR3, as DNA: TGCGCCAGCAGCCAAGATGATCCCCCAGGGGCGGACCAGCCCCAGCATTTT.

The genes are TRBV28 and TRBJ1-4; perhaps TRBD1 as D (6 bases). CDR3 length: 15 amino acids. Germline V CDR1 and CDR2: MDHEN, SYDVKM. Trimming pared 6 bases from V and 10 bases from J, leaving 21 bases between. As DNA, the CDR3 is TGTGCCAGCAGCCCCCCACAGGGACTATACGGAAAACTGTTTTTT. Translating it yields CASSPPQGLYGKLFF.

The V and J genes are TRBV6-5 and TRBJ2-7; no firm D call. The CDR3 loop spans 14 amino acids. Germline V CDR1 and CDR2: MNHEY, SVGAGI. V lost 0 bases, J lost 4 bases, and 10 bases lay in between. DNA of the CDR3: TGTGCCAGCAGTTACTCGAGGCTATATTACGAGCAGTACTTC. Its protein is CASSYSRLYYEQYF.

This clone has just one count. The V and J genes are TRBV25-1 and TRBJ2-5, with 10 bases aligning to TRBD1. V trimming: 3 bases; J trimming: 5 bases; junction bases outside the gene matches: 9. This CDR3 comprises 16 residues. The V gene's germline CDR1 is MGHDK and CDR2 SYGVNS. The CDR3 loop is CASSEETGGRGETQYF. CDR3 sequence (DNA): TGTGCCAGCAGTGAGGAGACAGGGGGCCGGGGGGAGACCCAGTACTTC.

The genes are TRBV7-2 and TRBJ1-1, with 11 nucleotides matching TRBD1. V trimming: 5 bases; J trimming: 9 bases; junction bases outside the gene matches: 17. The CDR3 contains 17 residues. Germline values: CDR1 SGHTA, CDR2 FQGNSA. CDR3 in amino acids: CASSPMGDRGGSGQAFF. The DNA for the CDR3 is TGTGCCAGCAGCCCGATGGGGGACAGGGGGGGATCTGGGCAAGCTTTCTTT.

V gene TRBV7-2 combines with J gene TRBJ1-6; D is unresolved. Germline CDR1 reads SGHTA; CDR2 reads FQGNSA. The CDR3 totals 16 residues. V shed 5 bases and J shed 8 bases, with 19 bases lying between them. The CDR3 is CASSLGQSPSHSPLHF. The DNA for the CDR3 is TGTGCCAGCAGCCTCGGTCAATCCCCTTCCCATTCACCCCTCCACTTT.